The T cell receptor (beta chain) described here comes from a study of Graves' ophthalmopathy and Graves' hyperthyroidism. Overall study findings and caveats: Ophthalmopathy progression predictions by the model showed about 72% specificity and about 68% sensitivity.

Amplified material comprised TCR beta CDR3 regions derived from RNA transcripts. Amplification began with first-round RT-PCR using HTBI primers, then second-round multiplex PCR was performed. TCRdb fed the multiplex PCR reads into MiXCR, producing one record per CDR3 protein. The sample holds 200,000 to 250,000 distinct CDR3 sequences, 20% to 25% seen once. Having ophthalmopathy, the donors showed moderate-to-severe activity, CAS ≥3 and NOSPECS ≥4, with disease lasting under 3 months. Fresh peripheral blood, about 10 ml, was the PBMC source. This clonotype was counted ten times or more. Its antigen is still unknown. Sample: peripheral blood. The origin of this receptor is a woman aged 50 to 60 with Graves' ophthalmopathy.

The CDR3: CASSIRTGGAGASYEQYF. The CDR3 region has the DNA TGTGCCAGCAGTATCAGGACAGGGGGAGCGGGGGCCTCCTACGAGCAGTACTTC. V usage is TRBV12-3 or TRBV12-4 and J usage is TRBJ2-7; 10 nucleotides line up with TRBD1. The CDR3 has 18 amino acids. After removal of 5 bases from V and 0 bases from J, the junction contained 13 bases not matched to a gene.